What follows are 2 T cell receptor beta chains derived from one specimen sequenced in a study of T cell changes during pregnancy in multiple sclerosis. Sequenced by immunoSEQ multiplex PCR; TCRdb stores in-frame clones only, minus some. The data show 95,000 to 150,000 clones, with roughly 92% seen just once and less than 7.5% held by the top ten. The material sequenced was peripheral blood, taken before pregnancy. These receptor sequences come from a female donor with multiple sclerosis, enrolled in a pregnancy study.

The rearrangement joins TRBV5-1 to TRBJ2-2; TRBD1 is a possible D gene (6 bases). Germline V gene sequence: CDR1 SGHRS, CDR2 YFSETQ. The CDR3 covers 17 residues. Trimming pared 0 bases from V and 0 bases from J, leaving 12 bases between. The CDR3 sequence: CASSLAGERTNTGELFF. In DNA, the CDR3 is TGCGCCAGCAGCTTGGCAGGGGAAAGGACGAACACCGGGGAGCTGTTTTTT.

V is TRBV30 and J is TRBJ1-1; D not certain. The V gene's germline CDR1 is GTSNPN and CDR2 SVGIG (reference sequence). This CDR3 comprises 13 residues. The V end was cut by 1 base, the J end by 6 bases, with 12 bases between. The CDR3 DNA follows: TGTGCCTGGAGTGCCAGTGCCCGGGCTGAAGCTTTCTTT. As protein: CAWSASARAEAFF.